Listed below are T cell receptor beta chains from one sample, sequenced in a study of shared clonotypes between healthy human individuals. Clones were read by immunoSEQ multiplex PCR, and TCRdb kept only the in-frame ones, dropping some. The sample includes some 2,000,000 clones, 95% seen only once; the top ten take over 0.1%. The sequenced sample was naive CD4+ T cells sorted from blood. These receptors were collected from a man aged 18 to 35 in good health. Both conserved end residues are part of each CDR3. Fields, in order: J gene, clone size, V gene, D gene, CDR3 protein. The D gene is left open where the match is weak. For some rows the clone size is stated as once, few or many, or as a class when expanded; others skip it.

>TRBJ1-1|.|TRBV5-1|.
CASSLGGVNTEAFF
>TRBJ2-4|once|TRBV4-1|TRBD2
CASSPGGQGIQAKNIQYF
>TRBJ2-1|.|TRBV12-5|.
CASGLVSDPLSNEQFF
>TRBJ1-1|.|TRBV2|.
CASRGQGVLAFF
>TRBJ1-1|.|TRBV30|TRBD1
CAWSGQGEAFF
>TRBJ2-5|.|TRBV7-6|.
CASSARPAQETQYF
>TRBJ2-7|.|TRBV11-2|.
CASSFGTPAGYEQYF
>TRBJ2-1|.|TRBV9|TRBD2
CASSVEPSGGAGEQFF
>TRBJ1-4|.|TRBV11-2|.
CASSSGPKGGEKLFF
>TRBJ1-2|.|TRBV2|.
CASSDPPGGYTF
>TRBJ1-1|.|TRBV28|.
CASSLMHQDEAFF
>TRBJ2-7|once|TRBV10-2|.
CASSAGNYEQYF
>TRBJ1-1|.|TRBV5-6|TRBD1
CASSPDTGGTEAFF
>TRBJ2-5|once|TRBV7-9|.
CASSSASSRETQYF
>TRBJ2-6|.|TRBV19|.
CASSQAAVSGANVLTF
>TRBJ2-2|.|TRBV6-5|TRBD2
CASRREDVNTGELFF
>TRBJ2-7|.|TRBV5-4|TRBD1
CASSANRGPVYEQYF
>TRBJ2-1|.|TRBV27|TRBD1
CASSDRNRGQLYEQFF
>TRBJ2-7|.|TRBV5-1|.
CASSFTQSNEQYF
>TRBJ2-5|.|TRBV6-6|.
CASSPGEVGKVETQYF
>TRBJ2-7|.|TRBV5-4|TRBD2
CASSRTSGASYEQYF
>TRBJ1-2|.|TRBV4-1|.
CASSQVVGNYGYTF
>TRBJ1-1|once|TRBV7-2|TRBD1
CASSPLRGLTEAFF
>TRBJ1-6|.|TRBV18|.
CASSPPEGIHSPLHF
>TRBJ1-2|.|TRBV9|TRBD1
CASSSPGQTHYGYTF
>TRBJ1-1|.|TRBV19|.
CASIRRAGLMNTEAFF
>TRBJ2-3|.|TRBV29-1|.
CSVDGASTDTQYF
>TRBJ1-1|.|TRBV10-3|TRBD1
CAISESRGGNTEAFF